This T cell receptor beta chain originates from a study of T cells after yellow fever vaccination. About the study: Any fraction with a low cell number was prepared using SMART-Seq v4 Ultra Low Input.

This CDR3 has 14 residues. CDR1 SQVTM and CDR2 ANQGSEA come from the germline V gene. TCR cDNA was made by 5'RACE template switching, adding a universal primer site and UMIs. Each CDR3 protein gets one entry after TCRdb re-called the 5' RACE reads with MiXCR. The sample lists 550,000 or so distinct CDR3 sequences; about a fifth were seen once. This clonotype showed up just a few times. A read error may account for a junction end that differs from germline. This receptor was obtained from a young man who received the YFV17D yellow fever vaccine. The chain is built from TRBV29-1 and TRBJ2-2; 10 bases fit TRBD2. The sample in question was PBMCs, obtained 15 days after the yellow fever booster vaccination. The CDR3 DNA reads as TGCAGCGTAGAAGGACTAGCGGATACCGGGGAGCTGTTTTTT. It codes for CSVEGLADTGELFF.